This T cell receptor beta chain was found in a study of T cell clones after liver transplantation. Study in general: As an antigen-independent comparator, third-party-reactive TCRbeta sequences came from pre-transplant mixed lymphocyte reactions. Points from the study as a whole: Circulating graft-donor-reactive CD4 TCRbeta sequences fell significantly post-transplant in 5 of 8 subjects.

Some clones are missing from TCRdb's copy, which holds only in-frame ones; the method was immunoSEQ multiplex PCR. The sample lists approximately 100,000 clones, roughly four fifths occurring once. Germline trimming cut 4 bases from V and 1 base from J; bases unmatched to any gene: 7. The CDR3 is made up of 15 amino acids. Germline V lookup: CDR1 SGHRS, CDR2 YFSETQ. Details on this clone: What it binds is unknown.

The chain is built from TRBV5-1 and TRBJ1-1, with 7 bases lining up with TRBD1. The sequence was obtained from a human patient who received a liver transplant. Part of the T cell pool may stem from the graft donor. Specimen: CD4+ T cells from blood, collected approximately 43 months after liver transplant. CDR3 sequence reads: CASSSGGTANTEAFF. The CDR3 DNA sequence: TGCGCCAGCAGCAGCGGAGGGACAGCGAACACTGAAGCTTTCTTT.